Detailed here is one T cell receptor beta chain. Across about two dozen US areas, participants ranged in age from about 18 to 90 years. Cohort placement rested on clinical history that participants reported themselves. Here immunoSEQ multiplex PCR was the method, and the copy in TCRdb shows in-frame clones only, minus some. Here the sample spans some 290,000 clones, roughly nine tenths being singletons. The CDR3 contains 13 residues. Trimming removed 0 bases from V and 9 bases from J; junction bases left unmatched: 3. Germline lookup yields CDR1 SQVTM and CDR2 ANQGSEA. This record comes from a study of blood T cell repertoires in COVID-19. On the study more broadly: Nucleic acid was either cDNA or gDNA, and it came from T cells, B-cell-depleted T cells, or PBMCs.

The chain couples TRBV29-1 to TRBJ1-1; 11 bases match TRBD1. This receptor was taken from a woman in her 30s who had been exposed to COVID-19. The specimen was PBMCs or T cells enriched from blood (not recorded which). The CDR3 DNA reads TGCAGCGTTGAAGAGGGACAGGGGGAGAAAGCTTTCTTT. The encoded protein is CSVEEGQGEKAFF.